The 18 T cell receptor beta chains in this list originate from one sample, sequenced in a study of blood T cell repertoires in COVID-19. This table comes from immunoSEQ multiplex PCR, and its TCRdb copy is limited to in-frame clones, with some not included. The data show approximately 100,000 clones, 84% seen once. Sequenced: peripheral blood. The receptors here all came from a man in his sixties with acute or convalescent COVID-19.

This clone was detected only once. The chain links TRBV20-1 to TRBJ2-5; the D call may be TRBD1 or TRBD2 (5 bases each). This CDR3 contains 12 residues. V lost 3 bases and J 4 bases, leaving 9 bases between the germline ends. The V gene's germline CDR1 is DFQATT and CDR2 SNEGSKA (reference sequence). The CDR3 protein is CSASEGRETQYF. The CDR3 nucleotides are TGCAGTGCTAGTGAGGGGCGAGAGACCCAGTACTTC.

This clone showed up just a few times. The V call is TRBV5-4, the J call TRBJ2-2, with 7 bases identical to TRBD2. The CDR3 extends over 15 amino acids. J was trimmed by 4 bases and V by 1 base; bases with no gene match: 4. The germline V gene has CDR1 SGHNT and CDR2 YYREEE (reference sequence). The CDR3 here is CASSLSAGTTGELFF. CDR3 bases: TGTGCCAGCAGCTTGTCAGCGGGAACCACCGGGGAGCTGTTTTTT.

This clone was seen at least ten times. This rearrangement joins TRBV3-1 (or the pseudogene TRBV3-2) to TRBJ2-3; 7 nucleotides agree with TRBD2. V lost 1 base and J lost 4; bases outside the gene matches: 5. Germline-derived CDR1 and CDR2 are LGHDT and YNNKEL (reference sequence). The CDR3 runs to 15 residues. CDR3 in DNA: TGTGCCAGCAGCCAAGGGGGCGGGAGAGCAGATACGCAGTATTTT. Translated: CASSQGGGRADTQYF.

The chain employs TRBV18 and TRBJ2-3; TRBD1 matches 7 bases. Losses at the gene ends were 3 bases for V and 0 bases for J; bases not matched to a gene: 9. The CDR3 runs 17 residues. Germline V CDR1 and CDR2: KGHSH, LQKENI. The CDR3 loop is CASSPREQGLSTDTQYF. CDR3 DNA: TGTGCCAGCTCACCGAGAGAACAGGGGCTAAGCACAGATACGCAGTATTTT.

In nucleotides, the CDR3 is TGTGCCAGCAGCTTGCGGGTGACAGGGGGCAAGTCACCCCTCCACTTT. Its translation is CASSLRVTGGKSPLHF. The chain combines TRBV5-6 with TRBJ1-6, with 10 bases identical to TRBD1. The V and J ends lost 1 base and 10 bases, in that order; junction bases with no gene match: 8. Germline V CDR1 and CDR2: SGHDT, YYEEEE. The CDR3 sequence is 16 residues long.

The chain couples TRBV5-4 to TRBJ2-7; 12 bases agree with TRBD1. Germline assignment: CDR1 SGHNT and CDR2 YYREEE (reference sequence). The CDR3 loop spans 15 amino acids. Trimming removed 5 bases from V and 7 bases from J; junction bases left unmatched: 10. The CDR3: CASSQTGTGGREQYF. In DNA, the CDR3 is TGTGCCAGCAGTCAGACCGGGACAGGGGGCCGGGAGCAGTACTTC.

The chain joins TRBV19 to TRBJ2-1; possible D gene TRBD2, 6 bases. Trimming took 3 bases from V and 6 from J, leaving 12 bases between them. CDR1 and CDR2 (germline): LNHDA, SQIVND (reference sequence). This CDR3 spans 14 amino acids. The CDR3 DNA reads TGTGCCAGTAGTATGTTTGCTAGCGTCAATGAGCAGTTCTTC. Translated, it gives CASSMFASVNEQFF.

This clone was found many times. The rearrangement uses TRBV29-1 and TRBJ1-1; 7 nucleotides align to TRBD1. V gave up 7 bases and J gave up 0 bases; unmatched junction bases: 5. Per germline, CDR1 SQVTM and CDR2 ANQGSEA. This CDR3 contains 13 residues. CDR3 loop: CSGGTAMNTEAFF. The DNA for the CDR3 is TGCAGCGGAGGGACAGCCATGAACACTGAAGCTTTCTTT. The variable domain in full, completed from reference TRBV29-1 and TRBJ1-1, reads SAVISQKPSRDICQRGTSLTIQCQVDSQVTMMFWYRQQPGQSLTLIATANQGSEATYESGFVIDKFPISRPNLTFSTLTVSNMSPEDSSIYLCSGGTAMNTEAFFGQGTRLTVV.

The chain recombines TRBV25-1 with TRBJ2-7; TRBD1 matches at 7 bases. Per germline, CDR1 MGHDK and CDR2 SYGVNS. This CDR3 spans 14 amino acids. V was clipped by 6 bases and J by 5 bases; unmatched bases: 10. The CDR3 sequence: CASSHGTVTHEQYF. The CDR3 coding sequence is TGTGCCAGCAGCCATGGGACAGTTACCCACGAGCAGTACTTC.

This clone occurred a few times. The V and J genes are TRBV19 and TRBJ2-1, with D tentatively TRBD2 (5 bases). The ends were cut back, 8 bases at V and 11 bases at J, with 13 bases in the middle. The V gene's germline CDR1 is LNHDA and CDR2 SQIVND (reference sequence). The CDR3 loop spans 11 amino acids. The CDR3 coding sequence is TGTGCCAGTGGACTGAGCGCCCAGCAGTTCTTC. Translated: CASGLSAQQFF. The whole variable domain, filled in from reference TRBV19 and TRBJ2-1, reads DGGITQSPKYLFRKEGQNVTLSCEQNLNHDAMYWYRQDPGQGLRLIYYSQIVNDFQKGDIAEGYSVSREKKESFPLTVTSAQKNPTAFYLCASGLSAQQFFGPGTRLTVL.

CDR3 coding DNA: TGTGCCAGCAGCCAAGTCGAAACAGACGGTACGCAGTATTTT. Its translation: CASSQVETDGTQYF. The chain joins TRBV4-2 to TRBJ2-3; no reliable D call. CDR3 length equals 14 residues. Trimming removed 1 base from V and 8 bases from J, with 13 bases in between. The germline gives CDR1 LGHNA, CDR2 YNFKEQ.

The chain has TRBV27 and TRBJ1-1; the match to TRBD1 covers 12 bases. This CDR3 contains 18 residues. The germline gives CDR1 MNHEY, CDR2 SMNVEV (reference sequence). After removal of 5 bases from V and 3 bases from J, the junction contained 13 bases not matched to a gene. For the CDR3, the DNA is TGTGCCAGCAGTCCAGCCCCGGGACAGGGGGCGTCGGACACTGAAGCTTTCTTT. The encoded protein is CASSPAPGQGASDTEAFF.

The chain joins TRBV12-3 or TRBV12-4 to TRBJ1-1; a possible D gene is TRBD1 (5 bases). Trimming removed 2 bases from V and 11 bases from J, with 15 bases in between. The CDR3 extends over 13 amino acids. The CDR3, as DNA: TGTGCCAGCAGTTTACTTATGGGGCGTGGGGCTTTCTTT. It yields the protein CASSLLMGRGAFF.

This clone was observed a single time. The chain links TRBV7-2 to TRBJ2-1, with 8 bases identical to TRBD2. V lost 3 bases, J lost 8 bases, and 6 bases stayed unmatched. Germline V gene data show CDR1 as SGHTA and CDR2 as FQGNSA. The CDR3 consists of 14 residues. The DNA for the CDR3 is TGTGCCAGCAGCTTTGGGACTAGACGGTATGAGCAGTTCTTC. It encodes CASSFGTRRYEQFF.

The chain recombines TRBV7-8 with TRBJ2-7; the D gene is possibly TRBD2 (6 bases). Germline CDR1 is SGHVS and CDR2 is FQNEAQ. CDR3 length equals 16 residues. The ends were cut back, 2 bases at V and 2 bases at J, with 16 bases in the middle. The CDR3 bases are TGTGCCAGCAGCTTATATAGCCCTAGCGTAACCTACGAGCAGTACTTC. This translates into CASSLYSPSVTYEQYF.

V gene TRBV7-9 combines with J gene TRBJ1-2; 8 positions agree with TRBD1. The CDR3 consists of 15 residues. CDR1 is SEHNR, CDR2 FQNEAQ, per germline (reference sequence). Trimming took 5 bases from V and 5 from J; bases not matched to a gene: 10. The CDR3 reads CASSPRTGPPYGYTF. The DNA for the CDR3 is TGTGCCAGCAGCCCCAGGACAGGGCCTCCATATGGCTACACCTTC.

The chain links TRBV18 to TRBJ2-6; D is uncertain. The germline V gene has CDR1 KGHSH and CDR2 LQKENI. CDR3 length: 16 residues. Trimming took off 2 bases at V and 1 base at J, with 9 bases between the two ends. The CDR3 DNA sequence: TGTGCCAGCTCACCAAGAGCGCCTTCTGGGGCCAACGTCCTGACTTTC. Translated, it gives CASSPRAPSGANVLTF.

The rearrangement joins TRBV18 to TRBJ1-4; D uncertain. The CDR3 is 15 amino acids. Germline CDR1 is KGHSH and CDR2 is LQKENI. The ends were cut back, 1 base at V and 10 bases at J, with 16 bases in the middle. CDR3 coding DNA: TGTGCCAGCTCACCACATACGGGGTTTGATGGAAAACTGTTTTTT. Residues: CASSPHTGFDGKLFF.